Listed below are T cell receptor beta chains from one sample, sequenced in a study of CD8+CD57+ T cells in acquired aplastic anemia. One entry per CDR3 protein, called by TCRdb with MiXCR from the reads. In the table there are 200,000 to 250,000 distinct CDR3 sequences, under 65% of which are singletons. Sequenced material: sorted CD4+, CD8+, or CD8+CD57+ T cells (not recorded which) from PBMCs. Every receptor here comes from a human donor in good health. Both conserved end residues are trimmed from each CDR3. The order of the fields is J gene, V gene, CDR3 protein.

TRBJ1-2	TRBV10-3	AISVSTGNYGYT
TRBJ1-3	TRBV2	ASASFSGNTIY
TRBJ1-2	TRBV7-3	AISESDRGYT
TRBJ1-1	TRBV2	ASSNNRETEAF
TRBJ2-7	TRBV19	ASSIVAYYEQY
TRBJ1-5	TRBV2	ASKEGIRQH
TRBJ1-1	TRBV4-1	ASSQRGTDANTEAF
TRBJ2-3	TRBV24-1	ATSVSTDTQY
TRBJ2-5	TRBV9	ASSVDSGRQKETQY
TRBJ1-2	TRBV7-8	ASSYQGGGYGYT
TRBJ1-1	TRBV11-1	ASSLEGLLSAEAF
TRBJ2-7	TRBV29-1	SVGFGQGADEQY
.	TRBV19	ASRSGTATYEQY
TRBJ1-5	TRBV25-1	ASSEYRSNQPQH
TRBJ1-2	TRBV7-9	ASSWDRGDGYT
TRBJ2-3	TRBV5-1	ATRQGTTDTQY
TRBJ2-7	TRBV11-2	ASSLSASSGSSYEQY
TRBJ2-1	TRBV24-1	ATSPASGNYNEQF
TRBJ2-2	TRBV24-1	ATSDRDRGVRTGELF
TRBJ2-1	TRBV7-9	ASSPREGPRVNEQF
TRBJ2-7	TRBV9	ASSLRTGYYEQY
TRBJ2-1	TRBV25-1	ASSGRGTGYNEQF
TRBJ2-2	TRBV20-1	SARDPTSGRTDTGELF
TRBJ1-1	TRBV7-9	ASSSKQGVITEAF
TRBJ2-7	TRBV20-1	SARGGIYEQY
TRBJ1-1	TRBV11-3	ASSLGSTEAS
TRBJ1-2	TRBV2	ATGLTDNYGYT
TRBJ1-1	TRBV29-1	SVQDRVTEAF
TRBJ2-7	TRBV20-1	SATGTSGVPYEQY